This TCR beta chain was profiled in a study of T cells expressing NK-cell markers. Study information: All TCR beta repertoires analysed originated from sorted CD3+CD56+NKG2C+, CD3+CD56+NKG2C- and CD3+CD56-NKG2C+ T cells.

The CDR3 is 15 residues long. Notes on the study in general: One observes that, in several donors, these clonotypes were also the leading ones within the CD3+CD56-NKG2C+ fraction. In a handful of donors, dominant CD3+CD56+NKG2C+ clones formed about 1.0-7.5% of CD8+ cells.

From the 5' RACE reads, TCRdb lists one entry per CDR3 protein and no DNA. This sample's table reports approximately 460,000 distinct CDR3 sequences. Details on this clonotype: Its antigen is unknown.

The sequencing input was blood T cells: a sorted CD56 or NKG2C T cell subset, CD4+ or CD8+ T cells, or bulk PBMC T cells (not recorded which). The TCR was taken from a woman aged 18-69 years in good health. The rearrangement uses TRBV12-3 or TRBV12-4 and TRBJ2-1; TCRdb's D gene call, TRBD2, goes unchecked for lack of DNA. The CDR3 sequence is CASSPGLADFNEQFF.